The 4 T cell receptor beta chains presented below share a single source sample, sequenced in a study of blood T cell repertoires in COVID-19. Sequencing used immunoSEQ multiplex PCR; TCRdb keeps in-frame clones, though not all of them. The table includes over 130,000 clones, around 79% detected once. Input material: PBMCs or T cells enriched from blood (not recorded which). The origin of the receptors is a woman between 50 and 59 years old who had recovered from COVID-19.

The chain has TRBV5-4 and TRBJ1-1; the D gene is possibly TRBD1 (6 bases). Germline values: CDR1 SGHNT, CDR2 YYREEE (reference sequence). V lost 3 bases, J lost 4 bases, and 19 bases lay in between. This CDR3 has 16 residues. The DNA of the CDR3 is TGTGCCAGCAGCTCATGGGGTGGAACAGGGAGCACTGAAGCTTTCTTT. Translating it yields CASSSWGGTGSTEAFF. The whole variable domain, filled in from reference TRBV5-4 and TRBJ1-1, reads ETGVTQSPTHLIKTRGQQVTLRCSSQSGHNTVSWYQQALGQGPQFIFQYYREEENGRGNFPPRFSGLQFPNYSSELNVNALELDDSALYLCASSSWGGTGSTEAFFGQGTRLTVV.

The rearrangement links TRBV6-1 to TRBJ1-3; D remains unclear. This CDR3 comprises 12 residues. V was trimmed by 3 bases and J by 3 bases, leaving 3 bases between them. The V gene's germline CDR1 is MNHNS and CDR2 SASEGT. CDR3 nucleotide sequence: TGTGCCAGCAGTGATCGTGGAAACACCATATATTTT. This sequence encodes CASSDRGNTIYF.

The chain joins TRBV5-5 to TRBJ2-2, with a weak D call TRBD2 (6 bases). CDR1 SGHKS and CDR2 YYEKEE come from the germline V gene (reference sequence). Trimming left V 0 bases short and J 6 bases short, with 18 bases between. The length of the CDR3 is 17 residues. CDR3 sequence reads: CASSLEARDFAPGELFF. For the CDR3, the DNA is TGTGCCAGCAGCTTGGAGGCGCGGGACTTCGCACCCGGGGAGCTGTTTTTT.

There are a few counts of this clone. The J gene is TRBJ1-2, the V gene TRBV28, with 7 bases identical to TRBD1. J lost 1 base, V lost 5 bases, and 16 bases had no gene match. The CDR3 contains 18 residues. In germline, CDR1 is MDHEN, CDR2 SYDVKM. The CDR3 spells CASSLTPITGVGNYGYTF. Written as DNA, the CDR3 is TGTGCCAGCAGTCTCACCCCGATTACAGGGGTTGGTAACTATGGCTACACCTTC.